These T cell receptor beta chains were read from a single sample in a study of cytotoxic CD8 clonotypes in ibrutinib-treated CLL. Only in-frame clones appear in the TCRdb table, and some are missing; sequencing was by immunoSEQ multiplex PCR. The data contain about 24,000 clones, roughly 70% of them singletons. Here the sequenced sample was PBMCs, taken after 12 months of ibrutinib treatment. The receptors derive from a human donor with chronic lymphocytic leukemia. CDR3s include the opening cysteine and the closing phenylalanine or tryptophan. D genes are given only for firm matches. Clone size, where shown, is once, few, many, or a class for clones that have expanded.

J | V | size | D | DNA | CDR3
TRBJ1-4 | TRBV6-1 | . | TRBD1 | TGTGCCAGCAGTCCGGGACAGTGGCCCGAAAAACTGTTTTTT | CASSPGQWPEKLFF
TRBJ2-1 | TRBV4-1 | . | . | TGCGCCAGCAGCCTCTTTGAGGGGTCCTACAATGAGCAGTTCTTC | CASSLFEGSYNEQFF
TRBJ1-1 | TRBV19 | . | . | TGTGCCAGTAGTATAGTGGGGGGCAAGGGCCTGAACACTGAAGCTTTCTTT | CASSIVGGKGLNTEAFF
TRBJ2-3 | TRBV5-1 | . | TRBD1 | TGCGCCAGCAGCTCGGACAGGGGATATGCAGATACGCAGTATTTT | CASSSDRGYADTQYF
TRBJ2-7 | TRBV7-9 | few | TRBD1 | TGTGCCAGCAGCCCACGGGACAGCTCCTACGAGCAGTACTTC | CASSPRDSSYEQYF
TRBJ1-1 | TRBV7-9 | . | . | TGTGCCAGCAGACATATTGACAGTCGAGTTGAAGCTTTCTTT | CASRHIDSRVEAFF
TRBJ1-5 | TRBV2 | . | . | TGTGCCAGCAGTGAAACCGGGTTCAATCAGCCCCAGCATTTT | CASSETGFNQPQHF
TRBJ1-1 | TRBV18 | . | . | TGTGCCAGCTACCAAACAGGGAACACTGAAGCTTTCTTT | CASYQTGNTEAFF
TRBJ1-3 | TRBV7-9 | . | TRBD1 | TGTGCCAGCAGCTTAGGGACAGGGGGGAACACCATATATTTT | CASSLGTGGNTIYF
TRBJ1-1 | TRBV4-3 | . | . | TGCGCCAGCAGCCAAGATATGCCCCCAACTGGAGCTTTCTTT | CASSQDMPPTGAFF
TRBJ1-2 | TRBV7-9 | once | . | TGTGCCAGCAGCTCGCAAGGCCGCATACAGGGCTATGGCTACACCTTC | CASSSQGRIQGYGYTF
TRBJ2-1 | TRBV2 | . | . | TGTGCCAGCAGTGAAACCTTCCCGGAGCAGTTCTTC | CASSETFPEQFF
TRBJ2-1 | TRBV5-1 | . | TRBD2 | TGCGCCAGCAGCCCGGACCCTAGCGGGGGGGCATACAATGAGCAGTTCTTC | CASSPDPSGGAYNEQFF
TRBJ1-2 | TRBV28 | . | . | TGTGCCAGCAGTCCCCCTTCTCCGAGGCCAGGCTATGGCTACACCTTC | CASSPPSPRPGYGYTF
TRBJ1-5 | TRBV5-1 | . | . | TGCGCCAGCAGCCTAACCGGGACGGCGGAGCAGCCCCAGCATTTT | CASSLTGTAEQPQHF
TRBJ1-5 | TRBV7-3 | . | . | TGTGCCAGCAGCAAGGGCCGGAGGTTAGATCAGCCCCAGCATTTT | CASSKGRRLDQPQHF
TRBJ1-2 | TRBV2 | . | TRBD1 | TGTGCCAGCAGTGAAGTCAGACAGGGGGCCAACTATGGCTACACCTTC | CASSEVRQGANYGYTF
TRBJ2-7 | TRBV4-3 | once | TRBD2 | TGCGCCAGCAGCCCTCGGGAGGGAGCCTACGAGCAGTACTTC | CASSPREGAYEQYF
TRBJ2-7 | TRBV5-6 | many | . | TGTGCCAGCAGCTTGGTGGCGGGCCCCGAGCAGTACTTC | CASSLVAGPEQYF
TRBJ1-1 | TRBV10-2 | few | . | TGCGCCAGCCGAATCCAGGGGCAGAACACTGAAGCTTTCTTT | CASRIQGQNTEAFF
TRBJ1-5 | TRBV5-1 | . | . | TGCGCCAGCAGCTTGGGCCCTTATAGCAATCAGCCCCAGCATTTT | CASSLGPYSNQPQHF
TRBJ2-1 | TRBV9 | . | TRBD1 | TGTGCCAGCAGCGTCGACCGGGTGACAGGGGTGAATGAGCAGTTCTTC | CASSVDRVTGVNEQFF
TRBJ1-4 | TRBV2 | . | . | TGTGCCAGCAGGCGAACAGGGAGTCTTAATGAAAAACTGTTTTTT | CASRRTGSLNEKLFF
TRBJ2-2 | TRBV2 | once | . | TGTGCCAGCAGGAGGGGGGAATTCAACACCGGGGAGCTGTTTTTT | CASRRGEFNTGELFF
TRBJ2-3 | TRBV5-1 | few | TRBD2 | TGCGCCAGCAGCTTGGACGGGGCTAGCGGGGGAACTAAGTATTTT | CASSLDGASGGTKYF
TRBJ1-4 | TRBV5-1 | . | . | TGCGCCAGCAGCCAGGAGCAGGCTCCCTTTGAAAAACTGTTTTTT | CASSQEQAPFEKLFF
TRBJ2-7 | TRBV6-4 | . | TRBD2 | TGTGCCAGCAGTTATTCTAGCGGGGGATCTTACGAGCAGTACTTC | CASSYSSGGSYEQYF
TRBJ1-1 | TRBV6-4 | . | . | TGTGCCAGCAGTGATTCCCCAGTGAACACTGAAGCTTTCTTT | CASSDSPVNTEAFF
TRBJ2-1 | TRBV11-2 | . | . | TGTGCCAGCAGCTTAGATAGGACAGCTGACAATGAGCAGTTCTTC | CASSLDRTADNEQFF
TRBJ1-2 | TRBV11-1 | . | . | TGTGCCAGCAGCTTAGAACTGGACTATGGCTACACCTTC | CASSLELDYGYTF
TRBJ2-3 | TRBV18 | . | . | TGTGCCAGCTCACCGGAAACAACAGATACGCAGTATTTT | CASSPETTDTQYF
TRBJ2-5 | TRBV19 | . | TRBD1 | TGTGCCAGTAGCTTGGACAGGGACCAAGAGACCCAGTACTTC | CASSLDRDQETQYF
TRBJ1-2 | TRBV30 | . | TRBD1 | TGTGCCTGGAGTGCCCAGGGGGCTTCGGGCTACACCTTC | CAWSAQGASGYTF
TRBJ2-1 | TRBV7-3 | once | . | TGTGCCAGCAGCTTAATGGGTCCGAGCGCCTACAATGAGCAGTTCTTC | CASSLMGPSAYNEQFF
TRBJ2-7 | TRBV2 | . | . | TGTGCCAGCAGCGCCGGACAGCAGAGCTCCTACGAGCAGTACTTC | CASSAGQQSSYEQYF
TRBJ2-3 | TRBV30 | . | . | TGTGCCTGGAGTGTACGGGGTGGGGGCACAGATACGCAGTATTTT | CAWSVRGGGTDTQYF
TRBJ2-2 | TRBV28 | . | TRBD1 | TGTGCCAGCAGTTTAGTGTACAGGGGCAACACCGGGGAGCTGTTTTTT | CASSLVYRGNTGELFF
TRBJ2-7 | TRBV18 | few | . | TGTGCCAGCTCTATACAGGGCTACGAGCAGTACTTC | CASSIQGYEQYF
TRBJ1-2 | TRBV7-2 | . | . | TGTGCCAGCAGCCCCGCGGGGGCCTACACCTTC | CASSPAGAYTF
TRBJ1-1 | TRBV23-1 | . | . | TGCGCCAGCAGTCCCCTCACTGAAGCTTTCTTT | CASSPLTEAFF
TRBJ1-4 | TRBV30 | once | . | TGTGCCTGGAGTGGGGACTACCAAGGGGGAAAACTGTTTTTT | CAWSGDYQGGKLFF
TRBJ2-2 | TRBV25-1 | . | . | TGTGCCAGCAGTGCCAAGAGCACCGGGGAGCTGTTTTTT | CASSAKSTGELFF
TRBJ2-7 | TRBV5-8 | . | . | TGTGCCAGCAGCCCGTTTTGGGTCCGGGGACTTTATATTCCCGAGCAGTACTTC | CASSPFWVRGLYIPEQYF
TRBJ1-1 | TRBV6-5 | . | . | TGTGCCAGCAGTTACACTGTTTGGCAGGGCACAGGCGAAGCTTTCTTT | CASSYTVWQGTGEAFF
TRBJ1-4 | TRBV29-1 | once | . | TGCAGCGTTGCGGGGAGGGGGGGAGCGCTGGCAACTAATGAAAAACTGTTTTTT | CSVAGRGGALATNEKLFF
TRBJ1-2 | TRBV4-2 | . | . | TGTGCCAGCAGCCAAGACTGGCAGGGACGGTCTAACTATGGCTACACCTTC | CASSQDWQGRSNYGYTF
TRBJ2-1 | TRBV9 | . | TRBD1 | TGTGCCAGCAGCGAGACAGGGAAGATTGGCAATGAGCAGTTCTTC | CASSETGKIGNEQFF
TRBJ2-3 | TRBV7-9 | . | TRBD2 | TGTGCCAGCAGCTTAGACGTGACTAGCGGGGGGGAGGAATATTTT | CASSLDVTSGGEEYF
TRBJ2-2 | TRBV18 | medium-sized | TRBD1 | TGTGCCAGCTCACCCGTCGGACAGGGCGGCACCGGGGAGCTGTTTTTT | CASSPVGQGGTGELFF
TRBJ2-2 | TRBV4-1 | . | TRBD1 | TGCGCCAGCAGCGGGACAGGGGGAAGGAGCGGGGAGCTGTTTTTT | CASSGTGGRSGELFF
TRBJ2-7 | TRBV11-2 | . | . | TGTGCCAGCAGCATAGAACAGGCGGGGTTTTACGAGCAGTACTTC | CASSIEQAGFYEQYF
TRBJ1-5 | TRBV19 | few | . | TGTGCCAGTAGTATAAGGAGGACAATTCAGCCCCAGCATTTT | CASSIRRTIQPQHF
TRBJ1-2 | TRBV6-4 | . | TRBD1 | TGTGCCAGCAGCCCAGGGGGCCTTAACTATGGCTACACCTTC | CASSPGGLNYGYTF
TRBJ2-2 | TRBV5-1 | few | TRBD1 | TGCGCCAGCAGCTATCTAGGACAGGCCGCCGGGGAGCTGTTTTTT | CASSYLGQAAGELFF
TRBJ1-2 | TRBV7-8 | . | . | TGTGCCAGCAGCTTAGAGTCGCAGGGAGGCTATGGCTACACCTTC | CASSLESQGGYGYTF
TRBJ2-2 | TRBV7-6 | . | . | TGTGCCAGCAAGGAACAGGAGATTAACACCGGGGAGCTGTTTTTT | CASKEQEINTGELFF
TRBJ1-4 | TRBV15 | few | . | TGTGCCACCAGCAGGGACAGAGGGGAAAAACTGTTTTTT | CATSRDRGEKLFF
TRBJ1-3 | TRBV7-6 | . | . | TGTGCCAGCAGCCTCGGAAACACCATATATTTT | CASSLGNTIYF
TRBJ1-5 | TRBV30 | . | . | TGTGCCTGGAGTATTGGCTCTAGCAATCAGCCCCAGCATTTT | CAWSIGSSNQPQHF